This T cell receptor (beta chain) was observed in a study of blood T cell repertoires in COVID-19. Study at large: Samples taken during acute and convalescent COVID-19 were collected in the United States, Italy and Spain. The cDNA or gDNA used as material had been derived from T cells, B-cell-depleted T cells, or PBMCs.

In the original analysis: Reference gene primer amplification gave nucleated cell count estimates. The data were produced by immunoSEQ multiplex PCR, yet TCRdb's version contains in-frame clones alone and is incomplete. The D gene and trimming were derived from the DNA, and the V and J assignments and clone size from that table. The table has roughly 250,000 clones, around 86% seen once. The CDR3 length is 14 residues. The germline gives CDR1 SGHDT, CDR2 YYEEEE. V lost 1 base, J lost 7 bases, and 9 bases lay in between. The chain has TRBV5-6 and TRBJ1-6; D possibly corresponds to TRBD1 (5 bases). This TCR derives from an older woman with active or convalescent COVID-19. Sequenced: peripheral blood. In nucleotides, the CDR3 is TGTGCCAGCAGCTTGAGGCAGGGCAATTCACCCCTCCACTTT. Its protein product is CASSLRQGNSPLHF.